This note documents a single T cell receptor (beta chain) sequence. V dropped 7 bases and J dropped 6 bases, with 12 bases sitting between them. Germline CDR1 and CDR2: MNHNS and SASEGT. This CDR3 contains 13 residues. TCRdb keeps only in-frame clones here, not all; method: immunoSEQ multiplex PCR. The data show almost 70,000 clones, with about 80% seen just once and under 2.5% held by the top ten. These data come from a study of OX40 agonist ivuxolimab in advanced cancers. The chain carries TRBV6-1 and TRBJ2-2; D gene uncertain. This receptor was obtained from an adult with an advanced solid tumor such as melanoma, head and neck, liver or kidney cancer. The sample in question was CD4+ or CD8+ T cells sorted from blood, obtained in a trial of the OX40 agonist ivuxolimab. As DNA, the CDR3 is TGTGCCAGCATGGGGTTGCGCGCCGGGGAGCTGTTTTTT. Translation gives CASMGLRAGELFF.